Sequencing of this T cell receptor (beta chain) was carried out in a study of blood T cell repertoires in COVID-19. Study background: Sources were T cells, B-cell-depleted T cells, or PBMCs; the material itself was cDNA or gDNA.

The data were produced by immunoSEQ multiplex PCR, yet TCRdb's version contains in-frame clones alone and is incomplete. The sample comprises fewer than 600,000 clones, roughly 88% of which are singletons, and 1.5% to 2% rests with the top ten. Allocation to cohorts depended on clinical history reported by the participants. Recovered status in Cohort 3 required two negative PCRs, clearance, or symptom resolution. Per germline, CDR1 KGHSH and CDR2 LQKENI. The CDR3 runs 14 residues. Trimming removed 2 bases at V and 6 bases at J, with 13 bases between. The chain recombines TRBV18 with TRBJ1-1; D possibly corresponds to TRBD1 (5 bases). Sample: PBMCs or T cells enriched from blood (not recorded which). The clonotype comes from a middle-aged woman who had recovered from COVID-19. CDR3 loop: CASSPGGGTAEAFF. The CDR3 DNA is TGTGCCAGCTCACCAGGCGGGGGAACAGCTGAAGCTTTCTTT.